Shown below are 2 T cell receptor beta chains from a single sample sequenced in a study of blood T cell repertoires in COVID-19. Sequenced by immunoSEQ multiplex PCR; TCRdb stores in-frame clones only, minus some. The table shows roughly 280,000 clones, with roughly 91% occurring only once. The sequenced material came from PBMCs or T cells enriched from blood (not recorded which). All receptors derive from an older woman who had recovered from COVID-19.

The chain's CDR3 is CASRKTSGTTAETQYF. DNA of the CDR3: TGTGCCAGCAGAAAGACTAGCGGGACGACGGCGGAGACCCAGTACTTC. The chain employs TRBV5-4 and TRBJ2-5; TRBD2 agrees at 11 bases. This CDR3 region has 16 residues. CDR1 and CDR2 from the germline V gene are SGHNT and YYREEE (reference sequence). The V segment lost 5 bases and the J segment 5 bases; nucleotides outside the gene matches: 11.

This chain joins TRBV3-1 (or the pseudogene TRBV3-2) and TRBJ2-1; D is possibly TRBD1 (5 bases). The CDR3 loop spans 14 amino acids. Germline CDR1 and CDR2: LGHDT and YNNKEL (reference sequence). The V end lost 11 bases, the J end lost 0 bases, and 14 bases lay between the germline ends. The CDR3 sequence: CAGARSDSYNEQFF. In DNA form, the CDR3 reads TGTGCCGGGGCACGGAGCGACTCCTACAATGAGCAGTTCTTC.